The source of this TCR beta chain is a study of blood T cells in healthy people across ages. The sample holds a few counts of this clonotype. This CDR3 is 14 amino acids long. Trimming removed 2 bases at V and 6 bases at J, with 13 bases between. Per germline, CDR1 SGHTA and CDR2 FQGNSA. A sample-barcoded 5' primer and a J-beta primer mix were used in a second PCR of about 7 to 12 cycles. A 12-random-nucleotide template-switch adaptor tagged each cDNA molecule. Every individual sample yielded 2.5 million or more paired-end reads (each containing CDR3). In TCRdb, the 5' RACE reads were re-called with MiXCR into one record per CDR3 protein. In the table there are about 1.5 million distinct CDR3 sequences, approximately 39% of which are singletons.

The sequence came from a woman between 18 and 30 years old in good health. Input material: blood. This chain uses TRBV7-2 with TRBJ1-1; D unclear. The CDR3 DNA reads TGTGCCAGCAGCTTAAGGGTAGCACCGGCTGAAGCTTTCTTT. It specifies CASSLRVAPAEAFF.